The 28 T cell receptor beta chains reported below all come from one sample, sequenced in a study of T cells expressing NK-cell markers. Reanalyzing the 5' RACE reads, TCRdb keeps one entry per CDR3 protein, without DNA. The sample has some 110,000 distinct CDR3 sequences. Sequencing was carried out using blood T cells: a sorted CD56 or NKG2C T cell subset, CD4+ or CD8+ T cells, or bulk PBMC T cells (not recorded which). The receptors stem from a woman between 18 and 75 years old in good health.

The chain is built from TRBV6-5 and TRBJ2-7. CDR1 and CDR2 from the germline V gene are MNHEY and SVGAGI. The CDR3 runs to 13 residues. The CDR3 here is CASSWAEGYEQYF.

J is TRBJ2-1 and V is TRBV5-4. Germline CDR1 is SGHNT and CDR2 is YYREEE (reference sequence). The CDR3 has 13 residues. CDR3 residues: CASSPLGNNEQFF.

The CDR3 reads CASSHRDDEQFF. J is TRBJ2-1 and V is TRBV12-3 or TRBV12-4; checking the TCRdb D call of TRBD1 is not possible without DNA. The length of the CDR3 is 12 residues.

The chain combines TRBV21-1 with TRBJ2-7; TCRdb gives TRBD1 as the D gene, but with no DNA this cannot be confirmed. TRBV21-1 is tagged as a pseudogene. This CDR3 has 15 residues. CDR3 region: CASSKIQGATYEQYF.

The chain employs TRBV11-1 and TRBJ2-7; there is no DNA to check the TCRdb D call of TRBD1. Per the germline V gene, CDR1 is SGHAT and CDR2 is FQDESV (reference sequence). The CDR3 contains 14 residues. This chain's CDR3 is CASSSSGQNYEQYF.

This chain joins TRBV5-1 and TRBJ2-7. This CDR3 is built from 13 residues. Germline CDR1 SGHRS, CDR2 YFSETQ. The CDR3 region is CASSLRGTYEQYF.

V usage is TRBV19 and J usage is TRBJ2-1; TCRdb proposes TRBD1, but this gene call is untestable without DNA. Germline V CDR1 and CDR2: LNHDA, SQIVND (reference sequence). This CDR3 is 14 amino acids long. The CDR3 region is CATRGTGVYNEQFF.

The chain uses TRBV6-2 or TRBV6-3 and TRBJ2-7. Germline lookup yields CDR1 MNHEY and CDR2 SVGEGT. The CDR3 covers 16 residues. CDR3 amino acids: CASSIQVGVISYEQYF.

The rearrangement joins TRBV2 to TRBJ2-2; TCRdb returns TRBD1, unconfirmable since there is no DNA. In germline, CDR1 is SNHLY, CDR2 FYNNEI. This CDR3 is built from 14 residues. This chain's CDR3 is CASGRGLNTGELFF.

J is TRBJ1-5 and V is TRBV5-5; TCRdb's D call, TRBD1, is unchecked because there is no DNA. The germline gives CDR1 SGHKS, CDR2 YYEKEE (reference sequence). CDR3 length: 16 amino acids. CDR3 amino acids: CASSLRGGPSNQPQHF.

The chain recombines TRBV7-3 with TRBJ2-1; the TCRdb D gene call, TRBD2, has no DNA to confirm it. The CDR3 totals 16 residues. Germline V gives CDR1 SGHTA, CDR2 FQGTGA. The CDR3 loop is CASSQTSGGPRNEQFF.

The genes are TRBV20-1 and TRBJ2-3; as DNA is missing, the TRBD2 call by TCRdb cannot be tested. Germline V CDR1 and CDR2: DFQATT, SNEGSKA (reference sequence). CDR3 length: 19 amino acids. The CDR3 sequence: CSASSGLAGGPASTDTQYF.

V and J are TRBV6-5 and TRBJ1-4. This CDR3 spans 15 amino acids. The V gene's germline CDR1 is MNHEY and CDR2 SVGAGI. CDR3 protein: CASSYSIAGLEKLFF.

J is TRBJ2-5 and V is TRBV4-3. Germline CDR1 is LGHNA and CDR2 is YSLEER. This CDR3 region has 14 residues. The CDR3 spells CASSQDQGRETQYF.

This rearrangement joins TRBV6-6 to TRBJ1-4. This CDR3 has 11 residues. Germline V gene data show CDR1 as MNHNY and CDR2 as SVGAGI (reference sequence). CDR3 loop: CASSYAEKLFF.

The chain has TRBV20-1 and TRBJ2-1. Germline loops: CDR1 DFQATT, CDR2 SNEGSKA (reference sequence). This CDR3 is 12 amino acids long. This CDR3 reads CSASTAGNEQFF.

The chain carries TRBV12-3 or TRBV12-4 and TRBJ2-3; TCRdb designates TRBD2, a call that cannot be tested without DNA. This CDR3 is 14 amino acids long. CDR3 amino acids: CASTPLGGQDTQYF.

The genes are TRBV4-3 and TRBJ2-2; TCRdb outputs TRBD1, but without DNA this stays unchecked. This CDR3 comprises 17 residues. Germline values: CDR1 LGHNA, CDR2 YSLEER. This CDR3 is CASSQDLGAGATGELFF.

The V gene is TRBV28, the J gene TRBJ2-3. Per the germline V gene, CDR1 is MDHEN and CDR2 is SYDVKM. This CDR3 region has 15 residues. CDR3 loop: CASKVSFASTDTQYF.

The chain is built from TRBV4-3 and TRBJ1-1. Germline CDR1 and CDR2: LGHNA and YSLEER. CDR3 length: 15 amino acids. CDR3 loop: CASSQSRARVAEAFF.

The V call is TRBV28, the J call TRBJ2-1. The CDR3 covers 13 residues. Germline CDR1 and CDR2: MDHEN and SYDVKM. The CDR3 here is CASSLMDYNEQFF.

This rearrangement joins TRBV19 to TRBJ1-1. Germline V gene sequence: CDR1 LNHDA, CDR2 SQIVND (reference sequence). The CDR3 contains 13 residues. CDR3 residues: CASRRLGTTEAFF.

The V call is TRBV7-8, the J call TRBJ2-7. The CDR3 sequence is 12 residues long. Germline V gene sequence: CDR1 SGHVS, CDR2 FQNEAQ. The CDR3: CASSLESYEQYF.

This rearrangement joins TRBV20-1 to TRBJ2-4. CDR1 DFQATT and CDR2 SNEGSKA come from the germline V gene (reference sequence). The CDR3 runs 13 residues. CDR3 in amino acids: CSAIARTKNIQYF.

CDR3 sequence reads: CASSPPEDRPRYEQYF. The chain has TRBV18 and TRBJ2-7; the TCRdb D gene call, TRBD1, has no DNA to confirm it. The CDR3 has 16 amino acids. CDR1 and CDR2 from the germline V gene are KGHSH and LQKENI.

The V and J genes are TRBV6-1 and TRBJ2-1; the TRBD2 assignment by TCRdb is unverifiable without DNA. The germline gives CDR1 MNHNS, CDR2 SASEGT. The CDR3 consists of 16 residues. The CDR3 here is CASRNQLAGVSNEQFF.

The chain employs TRBV5-1 and TRBJ2-1; the TCRdb D gene call, TRBD1, has no DNA to confirm it. The CDR3 is 14 amino acids. Germline V gives CDR1 SGHRS, CDR2 YFSETQ. The CDR3 spells CASIPDGGGPGQFF.

The chain joins TRBV14 to TRBJ2-7. Germline values: CDR1 SGHDN, CDR2 FVKESK. This CDR3 is built from 14 residues. CDR3 in amino acids: CASSQDPSGYEQYF.